This entry concerns a single T cell receptor (beta chain). Its recognized antigen is unknown. Base qualities are not at hand, and no much larger clone is one base apart. The data originate from a study of cytomegalovirus exposure and HLA in healthy donors (dated by TCRdb to the late 2010s). Notes on the research overall: According to an earlier analysis of around 600 of the donors, about 179 million T cells yielded 90 million to 130 million unique TCR beta sequences and approximately 280 Gb of sequence data. An early release covering 500 to 750 HLA-typed donors comprised approximately 290 gigabases of sequencing data and some 79 million unique TCR sequences. Of the roughly 410 genotyped donors, 81% were placed in the genetic ancestry cluster associated with self-reported Caucasian donors. The study was designed to test whether signatures of past pathogen exposure could be identified by cataloging public T cell receptors. The study used immunosequencing to profile the T cell repertoires of 670 or so subjects and linked those repertoires to cytomegalovirus serostatus. Along with the roughly 670-subject first cohort, a separate validation cohort of over 90 different subjects was used. To predict cytomegalovirus infection status, the study brought together high-throughput TCR immunosequencing, statistical association of individual TCRs with disease status, and machine learning. A later analysis re-analyzed previously published TCR beta repertoires from 666 donors and added high-resolution HLA genotyping to study TCR occurrence patterns. The later analysis used no new phenotypic data to find candidate immune exposures, relying instead on TCR beta sequences and their occurrence across donors. An earlier analysis of 450 to 750 of the donors used high-throughput TCR beta sequencing to judge whether each TCR beta V gene segment behaved as functional or pseudogenic. Donor age, sex, ethnicity and CMV serostatus were compiled alongside the repertoire data. Genome-wide SNP genotypes for about 65% of the 666 donors were used in a later genetic analysis, which treated that subset as a discovery cohort. Every discovery cohort repertoire had been produced on one sequencing platform. HLA typing included class I and class II loci at four-digit resolution. The number of typed donors differed by locus: about 629-630 for A, B, C, DRB1 and DQB1; 500 to 550 for DQA1; about 600 for DPA1; and 450 to 480 for DPB1. Roughly five DR-DQ haplotypes were handled as single units for association and clustering because linkage in the cohort was strong. Across about 370 genotyped donors of the cohort, an average of about 240,000 unique TCR beta nucleotide sequences per donor were sequenced, and around 20% of those sequences were non-productive.

Broader findings and caveats from the paper: Assigning TCR associations to individual alleles was difficult when HLA alleles, especially DR and DQ, strongly co-occurred. While some public TCRs were present in many individuals, most TCR sequences turned up only very rarely across donors. The cohort was sequenced for TCR beta chains only, and without alpha or paired-chain data the features that could be detected were limited. According to a later analysis, most CMV-associated TCR beta chains appeared to be HLA-restricted, and the HLA associations seemed to be driven largely by CMV exposure. The earlier analysis of around 600 of the donors excluded roughly 16 rarely observed V segments, including chromosome 9 orphons, because counts were too low. The authors suggested that the approach could potentially be extended to other disease states and immunological phenotypes. According to a later genetic analysis, donors in an Asian-associated ancestry cluster had fewer N-insertions in productive TCRs than the roughly 670-donor mean. A later analysis associated 16,951 TCR beta sequences with specific HLA alleles at a false discovery rate of 0.05. Immune exposure information for the cohort was limited to CMV serostatus. According to a later analysis, TCR association rates differed among HLA loci, with DRB1 alleles showing the most associated TCRs and HLA-C alleles showing the fewest. HLA typing was unavailable for some donors at each locus, so association tests used only the typed subset. In the study, some 160 TCR beta chains were listed as associated with cytomegalovirus. Broadly in line with IMGT annotations, most TCR beta V segments showed up in productive rearrangements about 87% or about 30% of the time in an earlier analysis of approximately 600 of the donors. Linkage disequilibrium might explain the correlated functional status among segregating V segments, but an unknown experimental factor could not be ruled out. Cytomegalovirus status was reported to be diagnosed by the classifier with high specificity and sensitivity in both the original and validation cohorts. Several of the top co-occurrence clusters appeared to be linked to parvovirus B19, influenza, CMV and Epstein-Barr virus, according to a later analysis. Some IMGT-functional V segments, including TRBV6-2 and TRBV6-3, could not be distinguished by the 87-base-pair reads and were therefore excluded. Three of the identified cytomegalovirus-associated TCR beta chains were confirmed in vitro to be specific for cytomegalovirus antigens. An association between a missense DCLRE1C variant and V-gene and J-gene trimming of TCR beta chains was found in a later genetic analysis and replicated in an independent cohort. A cluster of highly shared sequence variants was judged likely to represent a technical artifact of the sequencing pipeline. A further reported finding was that TCR beta sequences accurately predicted the HLA-A and HLA-B alleles for most subjects in the first cohort. In a later analysis, HLA-associated TCR beta chains showed more clonal expansion and lower generation probabilities than non-associated chains that were equally common. The presence/absence analyses assumed that sequencing depth was roughly uniform across donors, and that assumption may not be true.

The library was prepared using the immunoSEQ multiplex PCR assay. The multiplex PCR relied on a mix of 60 forward primers for TCR Vbeta segments and 13 reverse primers for TCR Jbeta segments. A multiplex PCR assay on genomic DNA amplified the CDR3 region of rearranged TCR beta genes. The amplified TCR beta libraries were sequenced on the Illumina HiSeq System as 87-base-pair reads. As for the authors' bioinformatics: Across the 700 or so repertoires, a later analysis counted tens of millions of unique TCR beta chains, roughly 11 million of which were shared by at least two donors. A nearest-neighbor algorithm error-corrected the raw reads and collapsed the reads into unique sequences, merging closely related sequences to remove PCR and sequencing errors. V, D and J gene segments were assigned by aligning CDR3 sequences to IMGT reference sequences. For a sequence to be retained, a match of at least six nucleotides was required to both a V gene segment and a J gene segment. A rearrangement was called productive if the CDR3 had no stop codons and remained in frame with V and J, and every other rearrangement was called non-productive. CDR3 was defined according to IMGT convention as the region running from the second conserved V-encoded cysteine to the conserved J-encoded phenylalanine. Sequences without an unambiguous match to a single V gene segment were excluded from the earlier analysis of 500 to 700 of the donors. In an earlier analysis of 587 of the donors, V segments were called functional above 56.7% productive rearrangements and were called segregating when the between-donor standard deviation exceeded 5%. To diagnose cytomegalovirus status from the catalog of TCR beta chain sequences, a statistical classification framework was built. In a later analysis, TCR nucleotide sequences were compared against IMGT/GENE-DB human TR gene sequences so that V and J genes could be assigned. A later analysis assigned CDR3 sequences and most-parsimonious VDJ recombination scenarios with the TCRdist pipeline. In a later analysis, each TCR beta chain was defined by its CDR3 amino acid sequence together with its V-gene family, and reads without a unique V-gene family were excluded. In a later analysis, fewer than 650 highly shared, low-generation-probability nucleotide sequences were removed to address suspected cross-contamination and a sequencing artifact. For each public chain, a later analysis derived a clonal expansion index from normalized ranks of inferred template counts within each repertoire. In a later analysis, generation probabilities were computed using a VDJ recombination model fitted to out-of-frame rearrangements, and the results were checked against IGoR. Hypergeometric tests were used in a later analysis to score TCR-TCR, TCR-HLA and TCR-CMV co-occurrence, with a repertoire-size bias correction applied to the TCR pairs. A later analysis estimated false discovery rates by permuting HLA or CMV assignments 20 times. In a later analysis, co-occurring TCRs were grouped using DBSCAN, with TCRdist sequence similarity added in when clustering inside HLA-allele-positive subsets. For co-occurrence clustering, repertoires with fewer than 30,000 or more than 120,000 public chains were excluded, along with about five repertoires with anomalous nucleotide sharing. Imported from immuneACCESS, the table was reduced by TCRdb to in-frame sequences with V and J called. These copies leave out some clones; in studies compared against another copy, an unresolved V gene accounts for under half, and the cause of the remainder is not known. The DNA was the basis for D and trimming; V, J and clone size are from that table. Present in this sample are about 180,000 clones, more than 65% of which were seen just once. Of the sample, 2% to 2.5% falls within the top ten clones.

Trimming removed 7 bases from V and 5 bases from J; the gene matches leave 4 bases unexplained. CDR1 and CDR2 are drawn from the germline V gene: SGHRS, YFSETQ. The cysteine opens and the phenylalanine closes a CDR3 of 12 amino acids. CDR3 DNA only is kept here, 36 bases in frame from base 1. The cohort consisted of hundreds of healthy bone marrow donors. At the time of sampling, all cohort members were nominally healthy, though unrecorded immune exposures were likely present. The donor tested CMV seropositive and was one of the 289 seropositive cohort members. A peripheral blood sample was collected from each donor, and TCR beta sequencing was performed on peripheral blood mononuclear cells. The Qiagen DNeasy Blood Extraction Kit was used to extract genomic DNA from the blood cell samples.

The sequencing input was PBMCs. The sequence joins TRBV5-1 to TRBJ2-5, with 8 middle bases fitting TRBD2. This receptor was identified in a woman between 25 and 40 years old in good health and CMV-seropositive. The bases are TGCGCCAGCCGGGGGGGAAGGGAGACCCAGTACTTC. This gives the protein CASRGGRETQYF.